A selection of T cell receptor beta chains follows, all from one sample in a study of blood T cell repertoires in COVID-19. Produced via immunoSEQ multiplex PCR; TCRdb's table is partial and in-frame only. The data show around 200,000 clones, 75% to 90% seen once. Sequenced: PBMCs or T cells enriched from blood (not recorded which). Source of these receptors: a woman between 40 and 55 years old with acute COVID-19. Each CDR3 is given without its conserved first and last residue.

V	J	length	CDR3
TRBV12-3/TRBV12-4	TRBJ2-2	11	ASRTGVTGELF
TRBV20-1	TRBJ1-2	11	SASQRWRYGYT
TRBV28	TRBJ1-2	13	ASSLGGLGGNGYT
TRBV6-5	TRBJ1-5	11	ASSGTLDQPQH
TRBV27	TRBJ1-1	13	ASSFGYRANTEAF
TRBV3-1/TRBV3-2	TRBJ2-3	14	ASSQRRLAGGDTQY
TRBV5-1	TRBJ2-2	14	ASSLDQTGVTGELF
TRBV12-5	TRBJ1-2	17	ASGLVLVDNQNKGYGYT
TRBV9	TRBJ2-7	13	ASSVGLSAEYEQY
TRBV3-1/TRBV3-2	TRBJ2-5	10	ASSQDLETQY
TRBV25-1	TRBJ1-4	15	ASSARTGPATNEKLF
TRBV5-1	TRBJ2-5	14	ASSSSLGGSQETQY
TRBV7-2	TRBJ2-2	13	ASSRDRRGAGELF
TRBV29-1	TRBJ1-2	9	SAEENYGYT
TRBV19	TRBJ1-5	14	ASSIELQISNQPQH
TRBV5-6	TRBJ2-7	13	ASSLGLAGVYEQY
TRBV7-3	TRBJ2-3	11	ASSSGGTDTQY
TRBV7-2	TRBJ1-6	14	ASSLDSGTANSPLH
TRBV4-3	TRBJ2-7	14	ASSQNASDRGMGQY
TRBV18	TRBJ2-1	13	ASNVAGERGGEQF
TRBV6-5	TRBJ2-3	12	ASSYRQGKDTQY
TRBV27	TRBJ2-1	13	ASSPGQGSYNEQF
TRBV19	TRBJ1-2	10	ASSEQIYGYT
TRBV2	TRBJ2-7	14	ASNGPQDRGLEEQY
TRBV6-1	TRBJ2-1	16	ASSELAGGFSSYNEQF
TRBV6-4	TRBJ2-1	13	ASSVSNGTNNEQF
TRBV9	TRBJ2-3	13	ASSGREAFTDTQY
TRBV25-1	TRBJ2-1	13	ASSPKIAGYNEQF
TRBV6-1	TRBJ2-7	13	ASSDLGQGSYEQY
TRBV28	TRBJ1-1	15	ASSFELINRENTEAF
TRBV6-5	TRBJ2-7	12	ASRLGQGAYEQY
TRBV9	TRBJ1-4	13	ASSVGGTTEGKLF
TRBV7-8	TRBJ2-3	10	ASSFGEDTQY
TRBV19	TRBJ1-3	12	ASSPSVSGNTIY
TRBV28	TRBJ2-1	12	ASSFRFLGGEQF
TRBV23-1	TRBJ2-2	14	ASSLQTTGERGELF
TRBV4-1	TRBJ2-3	13	ASSQDRGHTDTQY
TRBV15	TRBJ1-4	13	ATSRVGQLFGKLF
TRBV3-1/TRBV3-2	TRBJ2-1	14	ASSQENGLAGDEQF
TRBV19	TRBJ2-7	11	ASSIVAGYEQY
TRBV3-1/TRBV3-2	TRBJ2-7	13	ASSQAGTGSYEQY
TRBV3-1/TRBV3-2	TRBJ2-7	14	ASEPGTGATSYEQY
TRBV30	TRBJ1-3	14	AWSRGTGGEGNTIY
TRBV30	TRBJ1-2	12	AWSAQGRNYGYT
TRBV6-2/TRBV6-3	TRBJ2-7	12	ASSLAVVSYEQY
TRBV4-3	TRBJ2-6	14	ASSQGTGSGANVLT
TRBV19	TRBJ1-1	11	ASTNLHRDKAF
TRBV28	TRBJ2-7	12	ASSPDRVSYEQY
TRBV2	TRBJ2-3	14	ASRAGLAGSTDTQY
TRBV2	TRBJ1-4	13	ASSGDRGVNEKLF